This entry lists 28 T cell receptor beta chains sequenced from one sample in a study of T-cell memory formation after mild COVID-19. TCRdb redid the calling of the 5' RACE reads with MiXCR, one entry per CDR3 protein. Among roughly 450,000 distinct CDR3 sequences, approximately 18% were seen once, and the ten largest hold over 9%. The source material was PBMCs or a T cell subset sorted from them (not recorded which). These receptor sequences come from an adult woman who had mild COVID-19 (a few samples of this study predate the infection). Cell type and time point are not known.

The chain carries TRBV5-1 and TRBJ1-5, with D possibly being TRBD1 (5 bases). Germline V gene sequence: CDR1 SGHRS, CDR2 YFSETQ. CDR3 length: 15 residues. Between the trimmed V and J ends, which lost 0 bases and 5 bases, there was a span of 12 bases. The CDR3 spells CASSLEWGVDQPQHF. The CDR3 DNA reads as TGCGCCAGCAGCTTGGAGTGGGGGGTCGATCAGCCCCAGCATTTT.

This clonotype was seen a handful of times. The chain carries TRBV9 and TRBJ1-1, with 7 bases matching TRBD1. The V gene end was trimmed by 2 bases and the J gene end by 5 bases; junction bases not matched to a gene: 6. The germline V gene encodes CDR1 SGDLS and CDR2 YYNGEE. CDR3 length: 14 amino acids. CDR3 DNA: TGTGCCAGCAGCGTGGAGGGGGCGCCGACTGAAGCTTTCTTT. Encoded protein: CASSVEGAPTEAFF.

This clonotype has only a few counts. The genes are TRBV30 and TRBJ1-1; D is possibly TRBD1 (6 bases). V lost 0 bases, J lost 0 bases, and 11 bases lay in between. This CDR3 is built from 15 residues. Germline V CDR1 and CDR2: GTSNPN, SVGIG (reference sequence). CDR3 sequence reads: CAWSVPPGVNTEAFF. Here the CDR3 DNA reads TGTGCCTGGAGTGTACCTCCAGGGGTGAACACTGAAGCTTTCTTT.

The CDR3 bases are TGTGCCAGCAGCTCCGCCTCGACAGGGAAGGTCTACGAGCAGTACTTC. Translation gives CASSSASTGKVYEQYF. The V and J genes are TRBV11-3 and TRBJ2-7; 7 bases are shared with TRBD1. The CDR3 totals 16 residues. With V trimmed by 4 bases and J by 3 bases, 12 bases remained unmatched. Germline V gene data show CDR1 as SGHNT and CDR2 as YENEEA. The full variable domain, in which reference TRBV11-3 and TRBJ2-7 provide the parts outside the CDR3, is EAGVVQSPRYKIIEKKQPVAFWCNPISGHNTLYWYLQNLGQGPELLIRYENEEAVDDSQLPKDRFSAERLKGVDSTLKIQPAELGDSAVYLCASSSASTGKVYEQYFGPGTRLTVT.

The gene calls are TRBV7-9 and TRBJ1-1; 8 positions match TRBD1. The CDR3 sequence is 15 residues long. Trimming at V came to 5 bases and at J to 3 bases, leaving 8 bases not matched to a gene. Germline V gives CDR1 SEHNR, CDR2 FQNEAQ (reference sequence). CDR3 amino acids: CASSPGQVGHTEAFF. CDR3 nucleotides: TGTGCCAGCAGCCCGGGACAGGTGGGGCACACTGAAGCTTTCTTT.

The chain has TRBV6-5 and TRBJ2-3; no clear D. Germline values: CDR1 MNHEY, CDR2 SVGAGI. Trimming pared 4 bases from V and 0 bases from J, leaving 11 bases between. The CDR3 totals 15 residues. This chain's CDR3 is CASSSTAPSTDTQYF. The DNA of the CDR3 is TGTGCCAGCAGTTCTACGGCCCCTAGCACAGATACGCAGTATTTT.

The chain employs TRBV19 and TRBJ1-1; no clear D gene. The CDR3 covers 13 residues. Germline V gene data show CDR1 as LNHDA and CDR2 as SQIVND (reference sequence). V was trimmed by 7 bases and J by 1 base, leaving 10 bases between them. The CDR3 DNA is TGTGCCAGTACGGGGAGGGCGAACACTGAAGCTTTCTTT. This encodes CASTGRANTEAFF.

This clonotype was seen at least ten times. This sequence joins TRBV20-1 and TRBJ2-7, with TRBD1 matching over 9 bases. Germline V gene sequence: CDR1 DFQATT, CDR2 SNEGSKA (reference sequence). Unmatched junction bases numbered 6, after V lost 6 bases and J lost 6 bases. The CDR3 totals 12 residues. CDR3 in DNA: TGCAGTGCAGCGGGACAGGGCTTCGAGCAGTACTTC. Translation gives CSAAGQGFEQYF.

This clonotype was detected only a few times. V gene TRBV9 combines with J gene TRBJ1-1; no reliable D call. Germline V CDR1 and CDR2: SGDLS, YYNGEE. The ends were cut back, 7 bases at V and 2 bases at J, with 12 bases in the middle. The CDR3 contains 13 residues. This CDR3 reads CASGETVNTEAFF. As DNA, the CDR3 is TGTGCCAGCGGGGAGACGGTCAACACTGAAGCTTTCTTT.

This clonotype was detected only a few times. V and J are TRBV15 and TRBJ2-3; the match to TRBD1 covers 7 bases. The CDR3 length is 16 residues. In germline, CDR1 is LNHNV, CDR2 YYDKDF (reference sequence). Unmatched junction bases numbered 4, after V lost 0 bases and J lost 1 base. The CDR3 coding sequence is TGTGCCACCAGCAGAGATAGGGGGCTCGGCACAGATACGCAGTATTTT. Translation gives CATSRDRGLGTDTQYF.

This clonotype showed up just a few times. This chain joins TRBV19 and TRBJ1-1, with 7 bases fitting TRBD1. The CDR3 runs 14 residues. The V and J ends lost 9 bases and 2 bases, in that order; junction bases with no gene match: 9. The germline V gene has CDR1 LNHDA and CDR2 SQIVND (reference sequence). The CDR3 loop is CASGSGTANTEAFF. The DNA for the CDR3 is TGTGCCAGCGGGTCAGGGACAGCAAACACTGAAGCTTTCTTT. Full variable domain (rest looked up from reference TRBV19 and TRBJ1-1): DGGITQSPKYLFRKEGQNVTLSCEQNLNHDAMYWYRQDPGQGLRLIYYSQIVNDFQKGDIAEGYSVSREKKESFPLTVTSAQKNPTAFYLCASGSGTANTEAFFGQGTRLTVV.

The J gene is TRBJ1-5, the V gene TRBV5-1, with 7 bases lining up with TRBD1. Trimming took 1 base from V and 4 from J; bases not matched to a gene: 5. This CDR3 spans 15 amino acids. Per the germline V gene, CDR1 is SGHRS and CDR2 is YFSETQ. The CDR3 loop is CASSLSGQENQPQHF. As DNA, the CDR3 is TGCGCCAGCAGCTTGTCCGGACAGGAGAATCAGCCCCAGCATTTT.

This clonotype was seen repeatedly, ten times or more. The DNA of the CDR3 is TGCGCCAGCAGCCAAACGGGGTTGGGCACAGATACGCAGTATTTT. Translation gives CASSQTGLGTDTQYF. The genes are TRBV4-1 and TRBJ2-3; maybe TRBD2 (5 bases). Germline loops: CDR1 MGHRA, CDR2 YSYEKL. CDR3 length: 15 residues. V lost 2 bases, J lost 1 base, and 10 bases lay in between.

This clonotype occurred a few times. CDR3 sequence (DNA): TGCGCCAGCAGACAAACGGGACTAGCGGATTCTAGCACAGATACGCAGTATTTT. It specifies CASRQTGLADSSTDTQYF. The rearrangement uses TRBV5-1 and TRBJ2-3; 11 positions agree with TRBD2. This CDR3 contains 18 residues. Germline-derived CDR1 and CDR2 are SGHRS and YFSETQ. V lost 5 bases to trimming and J lost 0 bases; unmatched junction nucleotides: 11.

CDR3 region: CASSPTSGRAYEQYF. The CDR3 DNA follows: TGTGCCAGCAGCCCCACTAGCGGGAGGGCTTACGAGCAGTACTTC. V and J are TRBV3-1 and TRBJ2-7; TRBD2 matches 13 bases. Trimming removed 4 bases from V and 4 bases from J; junction bases left unmatched: 4. CDR3 length: 15 amino acids. CDR1 and CDR2 from the germline V gene are LGHDT and YNNKEL (reference sequence).

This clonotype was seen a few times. CDR3 in amino acids: CATSRGLSSGSSYNEQFF. The CDR3 DNA is TGTGCCACCAGCAGAGGGTTGTCTAGCGGGAGTTCCTACAATGAGCAGTTCTTC. This rearrangement joins TRBV15 to TRBJ2-1, with 10 bases matching TRBD2. Germline assignment: CDR1 LNHNV and CDR2 YYDKDF (reference sequence). CDR3 length equals 18 residues. The ends lost 1 base at V and 1 base at J; junction bases unmatched: 7.

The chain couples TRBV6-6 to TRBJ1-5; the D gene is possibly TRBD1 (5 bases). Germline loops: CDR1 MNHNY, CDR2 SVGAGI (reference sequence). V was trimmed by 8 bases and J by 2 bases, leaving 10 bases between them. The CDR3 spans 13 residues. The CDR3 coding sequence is TGTGCCAGCGAGAGGGACGGCAATCAGCCCCAGCATTTT. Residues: CASERDGNQPQHF.

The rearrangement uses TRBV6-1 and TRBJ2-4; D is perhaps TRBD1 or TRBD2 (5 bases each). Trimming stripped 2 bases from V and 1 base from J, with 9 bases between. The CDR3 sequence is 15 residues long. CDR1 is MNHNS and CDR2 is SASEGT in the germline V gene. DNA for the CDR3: TGTGCCAGCAGTGAACCGGGGCGGGCCAAAAACATTCAGTACTTC. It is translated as CASSEPGRAKNIQYF.

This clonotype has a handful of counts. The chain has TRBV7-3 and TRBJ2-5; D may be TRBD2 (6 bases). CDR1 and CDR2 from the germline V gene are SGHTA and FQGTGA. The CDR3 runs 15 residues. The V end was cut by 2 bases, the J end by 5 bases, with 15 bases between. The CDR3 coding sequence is TGTGCCAGCAGCTTAGGGCAGGGAGGTGGGGAGACCCAGTACTTC. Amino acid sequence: CASSLGQGGGETQYF.

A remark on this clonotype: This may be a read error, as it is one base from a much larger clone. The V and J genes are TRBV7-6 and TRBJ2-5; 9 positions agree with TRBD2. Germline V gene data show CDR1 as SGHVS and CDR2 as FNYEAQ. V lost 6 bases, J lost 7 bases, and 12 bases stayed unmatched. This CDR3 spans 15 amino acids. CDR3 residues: CASSRSGSVRATQYF. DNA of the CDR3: TGTGCCAGCAGTCGTAGCGGGAGTGTCCGGGCGACCCAGTACTTC.

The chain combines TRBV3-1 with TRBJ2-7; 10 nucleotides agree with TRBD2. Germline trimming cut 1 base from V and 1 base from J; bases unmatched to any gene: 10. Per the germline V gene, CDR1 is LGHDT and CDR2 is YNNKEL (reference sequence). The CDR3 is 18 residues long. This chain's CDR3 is CASSQVGLAGVSSYEQYF. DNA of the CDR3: TGTGCCAGCAGCCAAGTCGGGCTAGCGGGGGTCTCGTCCTACGAGCAGTACTTC.

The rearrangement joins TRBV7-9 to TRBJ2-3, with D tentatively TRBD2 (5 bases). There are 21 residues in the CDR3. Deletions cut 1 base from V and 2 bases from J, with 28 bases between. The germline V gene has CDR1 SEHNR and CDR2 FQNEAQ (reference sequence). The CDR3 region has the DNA TGTGCCAGCAGCTTAGGTGGGAAGAGCGCTCTAATCTTCGGGGACACAGATACGCAGTATTTT. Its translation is CASSLGGKSALIFGDTDTQYF.

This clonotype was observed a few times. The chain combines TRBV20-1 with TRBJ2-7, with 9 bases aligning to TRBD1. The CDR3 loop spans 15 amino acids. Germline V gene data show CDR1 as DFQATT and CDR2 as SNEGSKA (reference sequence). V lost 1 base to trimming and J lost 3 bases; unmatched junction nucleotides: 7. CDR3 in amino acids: CSARVPGQGVYEQYF. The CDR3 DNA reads TGCAGTGCTAGAGTGCCGGGACAGGGTGTCTACGAGCAGTACTTC.

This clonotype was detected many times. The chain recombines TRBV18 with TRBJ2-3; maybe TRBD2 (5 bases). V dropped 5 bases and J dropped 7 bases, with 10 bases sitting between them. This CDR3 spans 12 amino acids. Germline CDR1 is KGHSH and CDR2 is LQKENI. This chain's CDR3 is CASSSGSHTQYF. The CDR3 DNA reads TGTGCCAGCTCATCGGGATCCCATACGCAGTATTTT.

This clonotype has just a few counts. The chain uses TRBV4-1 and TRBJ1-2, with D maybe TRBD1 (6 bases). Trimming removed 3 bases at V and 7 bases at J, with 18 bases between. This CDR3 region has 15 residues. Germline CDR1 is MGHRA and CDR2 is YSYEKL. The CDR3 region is CASSQGTGYLGGYTF. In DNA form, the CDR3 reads TGCGCCAGCAGCCAGGGAACAGGGTATCTGGGTGGCTACACCTTC.

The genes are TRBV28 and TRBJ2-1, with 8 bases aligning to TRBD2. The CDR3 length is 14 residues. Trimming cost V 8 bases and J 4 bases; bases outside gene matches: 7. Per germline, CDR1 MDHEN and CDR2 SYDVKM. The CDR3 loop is CASASSGYYNEQFF. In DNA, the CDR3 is TGTGCCAGCGCCTCTAGCGGGTATTACAATGAGCAGTTCTTC. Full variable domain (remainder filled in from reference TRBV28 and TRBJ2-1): DVKVTQSSRYLVKRTGEKVFLECVQDMDHENMFWYRQDPGLGLRLIYFSYDVKMKEKGDIPEGYSVSREKKERFSLILESASTNQTSMYLCASASSGYYNEQFFGPGTRLTVL.

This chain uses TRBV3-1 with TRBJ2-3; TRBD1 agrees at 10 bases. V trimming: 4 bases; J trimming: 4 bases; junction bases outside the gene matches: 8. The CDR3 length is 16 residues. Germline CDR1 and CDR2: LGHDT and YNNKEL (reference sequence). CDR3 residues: CASSPRQGALSDTQYF. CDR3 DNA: TGTGCCAGCAGCCCTAGACAGGGGGCATTGTCAGATACGCAGTATTTT.

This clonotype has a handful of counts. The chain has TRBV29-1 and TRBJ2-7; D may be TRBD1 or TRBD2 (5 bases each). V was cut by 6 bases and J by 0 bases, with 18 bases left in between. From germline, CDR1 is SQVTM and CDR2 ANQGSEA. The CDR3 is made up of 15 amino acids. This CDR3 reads CSVHPSRGISYEQYF. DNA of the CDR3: TGCAGCGTCCATCCGAGCCGGGGCATCTCCTACGAGCAGTACTTC.